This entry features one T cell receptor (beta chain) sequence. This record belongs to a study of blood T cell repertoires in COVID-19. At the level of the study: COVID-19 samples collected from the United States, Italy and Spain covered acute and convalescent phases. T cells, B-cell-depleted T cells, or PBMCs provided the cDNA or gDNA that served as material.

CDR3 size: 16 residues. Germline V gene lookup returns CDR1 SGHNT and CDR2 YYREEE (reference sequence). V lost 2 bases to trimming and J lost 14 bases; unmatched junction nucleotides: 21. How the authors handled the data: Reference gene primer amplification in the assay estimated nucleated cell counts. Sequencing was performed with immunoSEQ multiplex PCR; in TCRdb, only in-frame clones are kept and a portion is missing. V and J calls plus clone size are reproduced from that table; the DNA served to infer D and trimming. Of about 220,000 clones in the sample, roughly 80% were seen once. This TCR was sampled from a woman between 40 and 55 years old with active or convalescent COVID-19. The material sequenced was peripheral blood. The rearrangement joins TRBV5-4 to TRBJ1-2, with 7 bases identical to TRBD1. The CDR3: CASSLRTWTGGGWNTF. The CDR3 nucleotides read TGTGCCAGCAGCTTACGAACTTGGACAGGAGGCGGTTGGAATACCTTC.